The T cell receptor beta chain under discussion was sequenced for a study of blood T cell repertoires in COVID-19 (dated by TCRdb to the early 2020s). Background for the entire study: The collaborator samples originated in the United States, Italy and Spain and spanned the acute and convalescent phases of COVID-19. The prospective study material was composed of cDNA or gDNA derived from T cells, B-cell-depleted T cells, or PBMCs. The dataset comprised deeply sampled blood TCRbeta repertoires from subjects exposed to, actively infected with, or recovered from COVID-19. A freely available public database, intended as a resource for researchers studying the immune response to SARS-CoV-2, is where the repertoires were released. The samples were drawn from two sources: the first 160 participants of the ongoing ImmuneRACE study, and approximately 1,300 subjects contributed by 6 global collaborators. The sample metadata nearly always contained a de-identified subject ID, COVID-19 status, age in years and sex. Where available, HLA class I and class II types were obtained from metadata supplied by the sample provider rather than from assay-based typing. Summary of the overall study and its limitations: How much clinical and demographic metadata was included differed by source and by participant, and the metadata was provided uncurated.

In Seattle, one collaborating source enrolled patients while the infection was active and tracked those patients longitudinally over the course of disease. Each collaborating institution followed its own protocols to collect whole blood in K2EDTA tubes. Collaborator samples were shipped for TCRbeta analysis as frozen whole blood, isolated PBMCs, or DNA extracted from either sample type. For this chain, trimming is 4 bases at the V end and 3 bases at the J end, and the number of junction bases without a gene match is 8. The CDR3 starts with the cysteine, ends with the phenylalanine, and has 16 residues. Of all the DNA, just the CDR3 is kept, 48 bases in frame from base 1. The germline V gene yields SGHAT for CDR1 and FQNNGV for CDR2. Note on this clone: It lacks a known antigen. Within one base of it there is no much larger clone, and no base qualities were kept.

TCRbeta CDR3 regions were amplified from genomic DNA using the immunoSEQ Assay, a bias-controlled multiplex PCR. The original pipeline was this. Nucleated cell counts per sample were estimated from amplification of reference gene primers within the assay. To quantify the absolute abundance of each unique TCRbeta CDR3 rearrangement, sequence reads were collapsed and filtered. For each sample, productive Simpson clonality was calculated as the square root of Simpson's diversity index across productive rearrangements. TCRdb obtained this table from immuneACCESS and retained in-frame rearrangements with V and J assigned. These tables miss some clones; where compared with another copy, unresolved V genes account for less than half of the shortfall, and the remainder is unexplained. The V and J calls and clone size are taken from that table; D and trimming were inferred from the DNA. In all, the sample holds roughly 70,000 clones, and around four fifths of those were seen once. In total, the top ten clones hold 15% of the sample.

The material sequenced was peripheral blood. The sequence was obtained from a man aged 60 to 69 with COVID-19, enrolled during active disease. Recombination joined TRBV11-2 with TRBJ2-1, and TRBD2 matches 8 of the central bases. CDR3 sequence: CASSSLGGRNYNEQFF. The nucleotide sequence is TGTGCCAGCAGCTCGTTGGGCGGGAGGAACTACAATGAGCAGTTCTTC.